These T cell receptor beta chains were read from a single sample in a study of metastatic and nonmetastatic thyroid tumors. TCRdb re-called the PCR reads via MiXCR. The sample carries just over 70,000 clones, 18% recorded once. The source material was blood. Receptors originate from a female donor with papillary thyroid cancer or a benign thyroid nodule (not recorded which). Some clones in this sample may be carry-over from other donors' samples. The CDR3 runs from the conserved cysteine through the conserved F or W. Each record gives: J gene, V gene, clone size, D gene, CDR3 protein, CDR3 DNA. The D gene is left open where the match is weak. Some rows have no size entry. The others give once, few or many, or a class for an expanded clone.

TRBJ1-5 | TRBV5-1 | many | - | CASRGGDGQPQHF | TGCGCCAGCAGGGGGGGGGACGGTCAGCCCCAGCATTTT
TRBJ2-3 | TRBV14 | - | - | CASSQDLTDTQYF | TGTGCCAGCAGCCAAGATCTGACCGATACGCAGTATTTT
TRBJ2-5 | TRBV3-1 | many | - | CASSQDLVLQETQYF | TGTGCCAGCAGCCAAGATCTCGTCCTCCAGGAGACCCAGTACTTC
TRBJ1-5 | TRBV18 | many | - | CASSLNTPSQGNQPQHF | TGTGCCAGCTCACTTAACACCCCAAGCCAGGGCAATCAGCCCCAGCATTTT
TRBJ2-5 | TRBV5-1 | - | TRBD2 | CASSLEWTSGSQTQYF | TGCGCCAGCAGCTTGGAGTGGACTAGCGGGAGTCAGACCCAGTACTTC
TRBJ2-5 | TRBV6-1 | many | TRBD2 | CASSEVAGGQETQYF | TGTGCCAGCAGTGAAGTAGCGGGAGGGCAAGAGACCCAGTACTTC
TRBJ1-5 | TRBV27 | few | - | CASSLYDNQPQHF | TGTGCCAGCAGTTTGTATGACAATCAGCCCCAGCATTTT
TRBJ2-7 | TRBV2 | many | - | CASSEAGIGGYEQYF | TGTGCCAGCAGTGAAGCGGGGATCGGGGGCTACGAGCAGTACTTC
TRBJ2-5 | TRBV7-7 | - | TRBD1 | CASSQSTGQETQYF | TGTGCTAGCAGCCAATCGACAGGGCAAGAGACCCAGTACTTC
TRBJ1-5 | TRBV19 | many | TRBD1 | CASRARTGAYSNQPQHF | TGTGCCAGTAGAGCTAGGACAGGAGCATATAGCAATCAGCCCCAGCATTTT
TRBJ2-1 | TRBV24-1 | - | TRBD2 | CATSHLAGALYFSYNEQFF | TGTGCCACCAGTCATCTCGCGGGAGCCCTCTATTTCTCCTACAATGAGCAGTTCTTC
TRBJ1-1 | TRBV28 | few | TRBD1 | CAMRQGRNTEAFF | TGTGCCATGCGACAGGGGCGGAACACTGAAGCTTTCTTT
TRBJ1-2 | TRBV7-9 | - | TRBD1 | CASSLQGDYGYTF | TGTGCCAGCAGCTTACAGGGGGACTATGGCTACACCTTC
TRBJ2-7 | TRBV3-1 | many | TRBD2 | CASSQDQRDYYEQYF | TGTGCCAGCAGCCAAGACCAGCGGGATTACTACGAGCAGTACTTC
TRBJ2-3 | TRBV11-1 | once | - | CASSSREANTDTQYF | TGTGCCAGCAGCTCTCGAGAAGCGAACACAGATACGCAGTATTTT
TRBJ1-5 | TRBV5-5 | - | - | CASSSEQGSEKPQHF | TGTGCCAGCAGCTCCGAACAGGGATCGGAAAAGCCCCAGCATTTT
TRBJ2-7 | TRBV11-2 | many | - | CASSWGTVLSYEQYF | TGTGCCAGCAGCTGGGGAACCGTCCTCTCCTACGAGCAGTACTTC
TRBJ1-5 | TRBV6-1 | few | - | CASTSRANQPQHF | TGTGCCAGCACCTCAAGGGCGAATCAGCCCCAGCATTTT
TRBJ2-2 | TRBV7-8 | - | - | CASMFERGNTGELFF | TGTGCCAGCATGTTTGAACGGGGGAACACGGGGGAGCTGTTTTTT
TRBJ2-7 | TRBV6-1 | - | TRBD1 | CASSEVGTGYHEQYF | TGTGCCAGCAGTGAAGTGGGGACAGGCTACCACGAGCAGTACTTC
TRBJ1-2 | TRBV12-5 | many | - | CASGFDGQYGYTF | TGTGCTAGTGGTTTCGACGGCCAGTATGGCTACACCTTC
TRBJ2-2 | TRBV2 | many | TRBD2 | CASRGREGPGELFF | TGTGCCAGCAGGGGGCGGGAGGGCCCCGGGGAGCTGTTTTTT
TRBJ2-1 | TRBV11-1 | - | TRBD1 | CASSPRGGQGAGYEQFF | TGTGCCAGCAGCCCGCGTGGGGGACAGGGGGCAGGGTATGAGCAGTTCTTC
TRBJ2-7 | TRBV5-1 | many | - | CASSGSWDPYEQYF | TGCGCCAGCAGCGGCTCCTGGGATCCCTACGAGCAGTACTTC
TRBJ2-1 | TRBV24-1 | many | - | CATSWEGGEQFF | TGTGCCACCAGTTGGGAGGGGGGTGAGCAGTTCTTC
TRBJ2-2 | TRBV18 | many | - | CASSPSTDTGELFF | TGTGCCAGCTCACCATCCACGGACACCGGGGAGCTGTTTTTT